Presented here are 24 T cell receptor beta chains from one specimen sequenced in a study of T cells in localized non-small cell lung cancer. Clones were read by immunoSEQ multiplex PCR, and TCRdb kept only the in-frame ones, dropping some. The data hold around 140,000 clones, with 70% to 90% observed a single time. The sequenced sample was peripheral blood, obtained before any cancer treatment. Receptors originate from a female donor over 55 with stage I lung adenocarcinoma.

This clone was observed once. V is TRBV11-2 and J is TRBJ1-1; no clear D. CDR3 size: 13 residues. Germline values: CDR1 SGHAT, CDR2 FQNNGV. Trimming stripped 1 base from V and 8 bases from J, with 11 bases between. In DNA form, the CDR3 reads TGTGCCAGCAGCTTAGCTTTATTAGGGGAAGCTTTCTTT. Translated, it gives CASSLALLGEAFF.

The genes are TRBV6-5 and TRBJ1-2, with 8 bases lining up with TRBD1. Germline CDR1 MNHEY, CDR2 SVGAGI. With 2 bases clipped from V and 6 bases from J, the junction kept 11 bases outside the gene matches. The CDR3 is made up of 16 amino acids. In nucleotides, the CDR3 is TGTGCCAGCAGTTACCTCGGGGGCAGGGGACAGGATGGCTACACCTTC. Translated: CASSYLGGRGQDGYTF.

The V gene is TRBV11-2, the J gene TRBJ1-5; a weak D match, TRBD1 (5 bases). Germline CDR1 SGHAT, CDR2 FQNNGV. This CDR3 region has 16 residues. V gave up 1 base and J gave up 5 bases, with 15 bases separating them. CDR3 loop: CASSLGGGRDYQPQHF. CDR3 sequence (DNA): TGTGCCAGCAGCTTAGGAGGAGGCAGGGATTATCAGCCCCAGCATTTT.

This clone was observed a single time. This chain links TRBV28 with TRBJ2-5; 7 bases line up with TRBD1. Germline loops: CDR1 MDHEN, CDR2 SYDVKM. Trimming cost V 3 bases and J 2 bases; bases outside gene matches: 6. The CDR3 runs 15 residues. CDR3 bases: TGTGCCAGCAGTTTCTTCAGGGGGTTACAAGAGACCCAGTACTTC. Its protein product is CASSFFRGLQETQYF.

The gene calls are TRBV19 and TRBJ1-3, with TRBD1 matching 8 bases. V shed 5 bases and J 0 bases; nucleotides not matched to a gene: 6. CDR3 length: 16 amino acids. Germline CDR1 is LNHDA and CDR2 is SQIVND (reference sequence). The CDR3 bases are TGTGCCAGTAGTCCGGGACAGGCCAACTCTGGAAACACCATATATTTT. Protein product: CASSPGQANSGNTIYF.

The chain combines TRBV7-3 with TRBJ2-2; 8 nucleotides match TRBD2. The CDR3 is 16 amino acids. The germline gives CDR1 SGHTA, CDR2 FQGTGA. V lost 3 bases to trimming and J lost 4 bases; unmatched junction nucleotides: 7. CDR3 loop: CASSFGGSGGTGELFF. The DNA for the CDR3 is TGTGCCAGCAGCTTCGGCGGGAGCGGGGGCACCGGGGAGCTGTTTTTT. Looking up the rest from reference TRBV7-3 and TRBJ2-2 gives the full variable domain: GAGVSQTPSNKVTEKGKYVELRCDPISGHTALYWYRQSLGQGPEFLIYFQGTGAADDSGLPNDRFFAVRPEGSVSTLKIQRTERGDSAVYLCASSFGGSGGTGELFFGEGSRLTVL.

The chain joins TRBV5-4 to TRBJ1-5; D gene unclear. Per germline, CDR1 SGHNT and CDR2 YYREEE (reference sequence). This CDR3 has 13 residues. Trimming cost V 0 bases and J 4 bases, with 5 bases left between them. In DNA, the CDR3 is TGTGCCAGCAGCTTGGAGCCAAATCAGCCCCAGCATTTT. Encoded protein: CASSLEPNQPQHF.

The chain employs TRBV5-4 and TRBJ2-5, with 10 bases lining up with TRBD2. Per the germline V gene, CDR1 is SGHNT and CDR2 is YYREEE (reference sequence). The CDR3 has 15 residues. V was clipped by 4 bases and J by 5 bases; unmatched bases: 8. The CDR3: CASSPLAGEGETQYF. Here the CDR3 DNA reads TGTGCCAGCAGCCCCCTAGCGGGAGAGGGGGAGACCCAGTACTTC.

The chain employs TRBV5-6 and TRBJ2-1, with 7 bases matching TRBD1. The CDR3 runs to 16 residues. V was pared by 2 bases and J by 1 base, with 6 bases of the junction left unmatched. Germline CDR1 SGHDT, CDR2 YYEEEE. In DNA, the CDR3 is TGTGCCAGCAGCTTTCCGGGGACAGTTTCCTACAATGAGCAGTTCTTC. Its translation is CASSFPGTVSYNEQFF.

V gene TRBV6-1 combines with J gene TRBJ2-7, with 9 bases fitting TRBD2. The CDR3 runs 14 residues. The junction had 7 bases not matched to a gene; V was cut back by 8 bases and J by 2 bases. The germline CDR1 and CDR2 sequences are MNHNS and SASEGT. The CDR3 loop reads CASRGTSTAYEQYF. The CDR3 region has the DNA TGTGCCAGCCGAGGGACTAGCACTGCCTACGAGCAGTACTTC.

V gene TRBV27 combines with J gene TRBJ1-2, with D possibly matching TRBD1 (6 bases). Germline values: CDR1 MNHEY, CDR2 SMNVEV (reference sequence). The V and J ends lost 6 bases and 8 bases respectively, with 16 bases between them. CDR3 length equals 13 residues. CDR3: CASSTSFRGGYTF. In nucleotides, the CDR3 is TGTGCCAGCAGCACTTCCTTCAGGGGAGGCTACACCTTC.

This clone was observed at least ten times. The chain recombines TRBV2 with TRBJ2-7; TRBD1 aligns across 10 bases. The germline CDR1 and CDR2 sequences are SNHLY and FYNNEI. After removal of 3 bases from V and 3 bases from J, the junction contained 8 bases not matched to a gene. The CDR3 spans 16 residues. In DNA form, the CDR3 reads TGTGCCAGCAGTGATAGGATGGGACAGGGGAACTACGAGCAGTACTTC. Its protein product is CASSDRMGQGNYEQYF.

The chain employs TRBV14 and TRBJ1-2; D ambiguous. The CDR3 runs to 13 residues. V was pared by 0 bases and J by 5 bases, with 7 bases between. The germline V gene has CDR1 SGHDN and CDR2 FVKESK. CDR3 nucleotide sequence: TGTGCCAGCAGCCAAGATTTGGGGTATGGCTACACCTTC. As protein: CASSQDLGYGYTF. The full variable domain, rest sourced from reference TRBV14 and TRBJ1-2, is EAGVTQFPSHSVIEKGQTVTLRCDPISGHDNLYWYRRVMGKEIKFLLHFVKESKQDESGMPNNRFLAERTGGTYSTLKVQPAELEDSGVYFCASSQDLGYGYTFGSGTRLTVV.

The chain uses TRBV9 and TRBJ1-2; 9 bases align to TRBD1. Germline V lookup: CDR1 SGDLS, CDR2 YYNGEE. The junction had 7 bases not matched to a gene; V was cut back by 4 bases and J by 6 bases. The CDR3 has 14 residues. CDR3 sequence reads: CASSPQGARHGYTF. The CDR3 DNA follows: TGTGCCAGCAGCCCACAGGGGGCCCGGCATGGCTACACCTTC.

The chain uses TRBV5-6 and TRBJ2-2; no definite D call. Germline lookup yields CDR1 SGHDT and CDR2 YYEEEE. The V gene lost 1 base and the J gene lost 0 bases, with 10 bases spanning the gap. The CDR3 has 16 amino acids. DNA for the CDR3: TGTGCCAGCAGCTTGATAACAGACGCGAACACCGGGGAGCTGTTTTTT. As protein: CASSLITDANTGELFF.

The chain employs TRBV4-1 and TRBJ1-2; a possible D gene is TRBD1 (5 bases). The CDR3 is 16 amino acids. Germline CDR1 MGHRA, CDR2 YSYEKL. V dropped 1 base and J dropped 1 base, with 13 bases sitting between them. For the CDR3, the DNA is TGCGCCAGCAGCCAAGGAGGGGACGGTGTTAACTATGGCTACACCTTC. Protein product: CASSQGGDGVNYGYTF.

CDR3 nucleotides: TGTGCCAGAAGCCTCCGGGGGAACAATCAGCCCCAGCATTTT. This encodes CARSLRGNNQPQHF. This chain uses TRBV5-3 with TRBJ1-5, with a weak D call TRBD1 (5 bases). TRBV5-3 has ORF status, its function being uncertain. The CDR3 is 14 amino acids. The V and J ends lost 4 bases and 3 bases respectively, with 11 bases between them.

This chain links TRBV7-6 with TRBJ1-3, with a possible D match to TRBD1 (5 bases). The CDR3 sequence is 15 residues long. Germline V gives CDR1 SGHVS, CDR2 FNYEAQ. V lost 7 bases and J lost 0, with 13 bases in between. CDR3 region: CASTNGGSSGNTIYF. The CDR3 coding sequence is TGTGCCAGCACTAACGGGGGGAGCTCTGGAAACACCATATATTTT.

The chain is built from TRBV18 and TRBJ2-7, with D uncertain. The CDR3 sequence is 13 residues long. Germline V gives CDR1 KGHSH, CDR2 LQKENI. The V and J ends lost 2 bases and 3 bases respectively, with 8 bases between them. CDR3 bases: TGTGCCAGCTCACCAAACGAACGCTACGAGCAGTACTTC. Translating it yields CASSPNERYEQYF.

CDR3 in amino acids: CASTLKGDYQPQHF. The CDR3 DNA follows: TGTGCCAGCACCCTAAAGGGCGACTATCAGCCCCAGCATTTT. V gene TRBV2 combines with J gene TRBJ1-5, with D unresolved. Trimming took 7 bases from V and 5 from J, leaving 15 bases between them. Germline V lookup: CDR1 SNHLY, CDR2 FYNNEI. The CDR3 consists of 14 residues.

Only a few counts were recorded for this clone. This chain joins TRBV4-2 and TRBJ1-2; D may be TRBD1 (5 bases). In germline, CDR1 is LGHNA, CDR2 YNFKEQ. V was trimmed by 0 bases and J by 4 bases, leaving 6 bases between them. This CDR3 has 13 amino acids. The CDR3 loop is CASSQERGYGYTF. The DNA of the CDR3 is TGTGCCAGCAGCCAAGAAAGGGGCTATGGCTACACCTTC.

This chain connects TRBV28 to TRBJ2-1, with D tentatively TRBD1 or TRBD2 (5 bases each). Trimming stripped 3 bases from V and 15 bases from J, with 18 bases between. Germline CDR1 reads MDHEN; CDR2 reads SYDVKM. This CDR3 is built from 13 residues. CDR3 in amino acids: CASSFPGRQSRFF. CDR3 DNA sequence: TGTGCCAGCAGTTTCCCGGGACGTCAAAGTAGGTTCTTC.

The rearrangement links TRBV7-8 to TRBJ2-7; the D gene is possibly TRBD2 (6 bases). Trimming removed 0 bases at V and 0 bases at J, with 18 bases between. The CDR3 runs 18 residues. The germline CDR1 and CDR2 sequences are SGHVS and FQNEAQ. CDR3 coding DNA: TGTGCCAGCAGCTTAGCGCTAACGGGAGCTTTTGACTCCTACGAGCAGTACTTC. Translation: CASSLALTGAFDSYEQYF.

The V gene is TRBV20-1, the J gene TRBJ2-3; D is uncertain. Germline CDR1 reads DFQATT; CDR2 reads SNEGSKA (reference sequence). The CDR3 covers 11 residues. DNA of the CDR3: TGCAGCCCGGGCGGCACAGATACGCAGTATTTT. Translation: CSPGGTDTQYF.